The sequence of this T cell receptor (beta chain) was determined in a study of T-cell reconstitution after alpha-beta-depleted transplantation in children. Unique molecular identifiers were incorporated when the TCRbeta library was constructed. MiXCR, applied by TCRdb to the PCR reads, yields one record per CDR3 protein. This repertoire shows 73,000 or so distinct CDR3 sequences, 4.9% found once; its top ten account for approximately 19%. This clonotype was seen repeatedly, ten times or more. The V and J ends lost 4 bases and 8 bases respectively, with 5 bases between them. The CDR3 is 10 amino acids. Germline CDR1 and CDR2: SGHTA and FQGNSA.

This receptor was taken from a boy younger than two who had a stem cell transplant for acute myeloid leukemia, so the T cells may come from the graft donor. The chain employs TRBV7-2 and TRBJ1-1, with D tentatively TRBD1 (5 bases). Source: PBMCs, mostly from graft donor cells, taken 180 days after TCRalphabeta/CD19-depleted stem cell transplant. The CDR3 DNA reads TGTGCCAGCAGCTCAGGGGAAGCTTTCTTT. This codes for CASSSGEAFF.